The clone carrying this T cell receptor (beta chain) has a single count. The sample belongs to a study of blood T cell repertoires in COVID-19. Across the whole study: Donors in the United States, Italy and Spain gave samples during acute or convalescent COVID-19. The cDNA or gDNA used as material had been derived from T cells, B-cell-depleted T cells, or PBMCs.

Germline V gene lookup returns CDR1 GTSNPN and CDR2 SVGIG (reference sequence). CDR3 length: 16 amino acids. V was pared by 3 bases and J by 0 bases, with 9 bases of the junction left unmatched. Original analysis: It was from reference gene primer amplification that nucleated cell counts were estimated. The assay was immunoSEQ multiplex PCR, and TCRdb's table has in-frame clones only and misses some. The V and J calls and the clone size are those of that table, but D and trimming were determined from the DNA. The repertoire holds just over 650,000 clones, about 90% seen once, with over 0.2% in the top ten.

This chain joins TRBV30 and TRBJ2-3; 7 nucleotides align to TRBD1. The sequence derives from a woman younger than 35 with acute or convalescent COVID-19. The source material was peripheral blood. DNA of the CDR3: TGTGCCTGGAGCGAAGGGGACAGAATTAGCACAGATACGCAGTATTTT. Residues: CAWSEGDRISTDTQYF. Full variable domain (rest looked up from reference TRBV30 and TRBJ2-3): SQTIHQWPATLVQPVGSPLSLECTVEGTSNPNLYWYRQAAGRGLQLLFYSVGIGQISSEVPQNLSASRPQDRQFILSSKKLLLSDSGFYLCAWSEGDRISTDTQYFGPGTRLTVL.